These 27 T cell receptor beta chains share one sample of origin, sequenced in a study of naive and memory T cell subsets. Study conclusions and caveats: Naive repertoires, especially CD8, held a few larger clonotypes, possibly memory cells re-expressing CD45RA.

These receptors lack a known antigen. The beta constant-region primer was an equimolar mix of two oligonucleotides covering TRBC1 and TRBC2. The ligated cDNA underwent four PCR rounds using SP2 and nested alpha and beta constant-region primers. TCRdb independently ran MiXCR on the UMI-ligation and nested PCR reads; one entry per CDR3 protein. The sample records 140,000 to 150,000 distinct CDR3 sequences, over 20% being singletons. The sample consisted of naive CD4+ T cells from blood. The receptors originated from a human donor in good health.

This clonotype was observed a few times. The V gene is TRBV19, the J gene TRBJ2-1; D remains unclear. This CDR3 spans 9 amino acids. CDR1 LNHDA and CDR2 SQIVND come from the germline V gene (reference sequence). With 8 bases removed from V and 9 bases from J, the gap between germline ends came to 5 bases. For the CDR3, the DNA is TGTGCCAGTGGGATTGAGCAGTTCTTC. This sequence encodes CASGIEQFF.

This chain connects TRBV19 to TRBJ1-5; a possible D gene is TRBD1 (5 bases). V was trimmed by 3 bases and J by 3 bases, leaving 6 bases between them. The CDR3 runs to 13 residues. CDR1 and CDR2 (germline): LNHDA, SQIVND (reference sequence). The chain's CDR3 is CASSMTDNQPQHF. The DNA for the CDR3 is TGTGCCAGTAGTATGACAGACAATCAGCCCCAGCATTTT.

V and J are TRBV3-1 and TRBJ2-7, with 13 bases that match TRBD2. CDR3 length equals 15 residues. The junction had 5 bases not matched to a gene; V was cut back by 1 base and J by 8 bases. From germline, CDR1 is LGHDT and CDR2 YNNKEL (reference sequence). The CDR3 sequence: CASSQVTSGREQQYF. The CDR3 region has the DNA TGTGCCAGCAGCCAAGTAACTAGCGGGAGGGAACAGCAGTACTTC.

The V and J genes are TRBV29-1 and TRBJ2-1, with 9 bases that match TRBD1. Germline V lookup: CDR1 SQVTM, CDR2 ANQGSEA. This CDR3 spans 17 amino acids. V lost 4 bases and J lost 3; bases outside the gene matches: 13. Here the CDR3 DNA reads TGCAGCGTTGGAGGGGCGACAGGGGGAATATTCTACAATGAGCAGTTCTTC. As protein: CSVGGATGGIFYNEQFF.

This clonotype showed up just a few times. The chain carries TRBV6-6 and TRBJ2-3, with no clear D. The CDR3 consists of 15 residues. Trimming cost V 0 bases and J 1 base, with 8 bases left between them. Germline CDR1 reads MNHNY; CDR2 reads SVGAGI (reference sequence). CDR3 coding DNA: TGTGCCAGCAGTTACTCGAAGAGCGGCACAGATACGCAGTATTTT. The encoded protein is CASSYSKSGTDTQYF.

The table lists this clonotype with a few counts. This chain connects TRBV12-3 or TRBV12-4 to TRBJ2-4; 7 bases align to TRBD2. Trimming removed 6 bases from V and 7 bases from J; junction bases left unmatched: 6. The CDR3 loop spans 13 amino acids. The DNA of the CDR3 is TGTGCCAGCAGCCGCGGGAGCGCGAACATTCAGTACTTC. Residues: CASSRGSANIQYF.

The chain employs TRBV27 and TRBJ1-4; D perhaps matches TRBD1 (6 bases). The germline V gene encodes CDR1 MNHEY and CDR2 SMNVEV (reference sequence). CDR3 length: 17 residues. V lost 2 bases and J 12 bases, leaving 25 bases between the germline ends. In DNA form, the CDR3 reads TGTGCCAGCAGTTTAGTCTTCGGGCCGACTCTAAAGGGGGAACTGTTTTTT. Protein product: CASSLVFGPTLKGELFF. The variable domain in full, with the rest retrieved from reference TRBV27 and TRBJ1-4, is EAQVTQNPRYLITVTGKKLTVTCSQNMNHEYMSWYRQDPGLGLRQIYYSMNVEVTDKGDVPEGYKVSRKEKRNFPLILESPSPNQTSLYFCASSLVFGPTLKGELFFGSGTQLSVL.

A few counts support this clonotype. The chain combines TRBV28 with TRBJ2-7, with D possibly being TRBD1 (6 bases). CDR3 size: 12 residues. The germline CDR1 and CDR2 sequences are MDHEN and SYDVKM. V was cut by 6 bases and J by 4 bases, with 10 bases left in between. The CDR3 protein is CASRSDRYEQYF. CDR3 bases: TGTGCCAGCAGATCTGACAGGTACGAGCAGTACTTC.

The chain is built from TRBV29-1 and TRBJ2-3; no definite D call. Trimming pared 7 bases from V and 2 bases from J, leaving 13 bases between. Germline CDR1 SQVTM, CDR2 ANQGSEA. The CDR3 spans 13 residues. CDR3: CSAGSVYTDTQYF. In DNA form, the CDR3 reads TGCAGCGCCGGATCTGTCTACACAGATACGCAGTATTTT.

A word on this clonotype: Sequence at one end of the junction differs from germline and may be a read error. V is TRBV11-2 and J is TRBJ2-1, with D possibly TRBD2 on 6 matching bases. Germline CDR1 SGHAT, CDR2 FQNNGV. The CDR3 has 17 residues. The CDR3 DNA follows: TGTCCCAGCAGCTTAGGTTTGCGGGAACGGTCCTACAATGAGCAGTTCTTC. The encoded protein is CPSSLGLRERSYNEQFF.

The chain couples TRBV30 to TRBJ1-1; a weak D match, TRBD1 (5 bases). V was cut by 6 bases and J by 4 bases, with 15 bases left in between. The CDR3 runs to 13 residues. CDR1 is GTSNPN, CDR2 SVGIG, per germline (reference sequence). The CDR3: CACTERGFTEAFF. The CDR3 region has the DNA TGTGCCTGTACAGAAAGGGGATTCACTGAAGCTTTCTTT.

The gene calls are TRBV28 and TRBJ1-2, with 7 bases fitting TRBD1. The CDR3 loop spans 15 amino acids. With 5 bases clipped from V and 3 bases from J, the junction kept 9 bases outside the gene matches. Germline V gene sequence: CDR1 MDHEN, CDR2 SYDVKM. The CDR3 DNA follows: TGTGCCAGCAGTACTCAGGGGACAGCGTACTATGGCTACACCTTC. Translating gives CASSTQGTAYYGYTF.

This clonotype appeared a few times. The rearrangement uses TRBV29-1 and TRBJ1-1; D gene ambiguous. CDR1 and CDR2 from the germline V gene are SQVTM and ANQGSEA. V lost 4 bases and J lost 1, with 13 bases in between. This CDR3 has 14 residues. CDR3 DNA sequence: TGCAGCGTTGTTGTAGGGTTACAGAACACTGAAGCTTTCTTT. It encodes CSVVVGLQNTEAFF.

This chain connects TRBV20-1 to TRBJ1-2; 8 nucleotides align to TRBD1. The CDR3 sequence is 14 residues long. From germline, CDR1 is DFQATT and CDR2 SNEGSKA (reference sequence). Trimming took 4 bases from V and 4 from J; bases not matched to a gene: 8. CDR3 sequence reads: CSATRTGSAYGYTF. CDR3 nucleotides: TGCAGTGCTACAAGGACAGGGAGTGCCTATGGCTACACCTTC.

The chain combines TRBV19 with TRBJ2-7, with TRBD2 matching over 7 bases. The CDR3 has 13 amino acids. CDR1 and CDR2 from the germline V gene are LNHDA and SQIVND (reference sequence). V lost 3 bases and J lost 6; bases outside the gene matches: 5. The CDR3 loop reads CASSIGAGPEQYF. CDR3 DNA sequence: TGTGCCAGTAGTATTGGAGCGGGACCCGAGCAGTACTTC.

The chain couples TRBV7-6 to TRBJ1-2; TRBD1 might be the D (6 bases). This CDR3 comprises 13 residues. Germline V CDR1 and CDR2: SGHVS, FNYEAQ. The V end lost 5 bases, the J end lost 3 bases, and 10 bases lay between the germline ends. The CDR3 loop reads CASSPQGYYGYTF. The CDR3 nucleotides read TGTGCCAGCAGCCCACAGGGCTACTATGGCTACACCTTC.

The V and J genes are TRBV11-2 and TRBJ1-4; D uncertain. Germline V CDR1 and CDR2: SGHAT, FQNNGV. The CDR3 is 12 residues long. V was shortened by 4 bases and J by 3 bases, with 3 bases between the two germline ends. CDR3 amino acids: CASSYPNEKLFF. The CDR3 DNA follows: TGTGCCAGCAGCTATCCTAATGAAAAACTGTTTTTT. Looking up the rest from reference TRBV11-2 and TRBJ1-4 gives the full variable domain: EAGVAQSPRYKIIEKRQSVAFWCNPISGHATLYWYQQILGQGPKLLIQFQNNGVVDDSQLPKDRFSAERLKGVDSTLKIQPAKLEDSAVYLCASSYPNEKLFFGSGTQLSVL.

The rearrangement uses TRBV3-1 and TRBJ2-7, with D uncertain. CDR3 size: 12 residues. The V gene lost 1 base and the J gene lost 5 bases, with 6 bases spanning the gap. CDR1 is LGHDT and CDR2 is YNNKEL in the germline V gene (reference sequence). The CDR3 loop is CASSQVSNEQYF. The DNA for the CDR3 is TGTGCCAGCAGCCAAGTGTCGAACGAGCAGTACTTC.

This clonotype has a single count. The J gene is TRBJ2-1, the V gene TRBV7-9, with 11 bases that match TRBD1. V trimming: 11 bases; J trimming: 10 bases; junction bases outside the gene matches: 10. From germline, CDR1 is SEHNR and CDR2 FQNEAQ (reference sequence). The CDR3 is 13 amino acids. The CDR3, as DNA: TGTGCCGATGCCGGGACAGGGGGGATCGAGCAGTTCTTC. Translating gives CADAGTGGIEQFF. Full variable domain (rest looked up from reference TRBV7-9 and TRBJ2-1): DTGVSQNPRHKITKRGQNVTFRCDPISEHNRLYWYRQTLGQGPEFLTYFQNEAQLEKSRLLSDRFSAERPKGSFSTLEIQRTEQGDSAMYLCADAGTGGIEQFFGPGTRLTVL.

The V gene is TRBV18, the J gene TRBJ1-1, with a possible D match to TRBD1 (5 bases). Germline V gives CDR1 KGHSH, CDR2 LQKENI. There are 17 residues in the CDR3. Trimming stripped 3 bases from V and 2 bases from J, with 19 bases between. CDR3 in amino acids: CASSPMGLTTDNTEAFF. For the CDR3, the DNA is TGTGCCAGCTCACCTATGGGATTAACGACAGATAACACTGAAGCTTTCTTT.

This rearrangement joins TRBV15 to TRBJ1-2; 7 bases map to TRBD1. Germline V gene data show CDR1 as LNHNV and CDR2 as YYDKDF (reference sequence). The ends lost 5 bases at V and 8 bases at J; junction bases unmatched: 8. This CDR3 is built from 13 residues. The CDR3 DNA follows: TGTGCCACCAGCTTGGGACAGACATACGGCTACACCTTC. Translated, it gives CATSLGQTYGYTF.

The chain links TRBV11-2 to TRBJ2-7, with 10 positions matching TRBD2. The CDR3 runs 17 residues. CDR1 SGHAT and CDR2 FQNNGV come from the germline V gene. J was trimmed by 4 bases and V by 2 bases; bases with no gene match: 11. The DNA of the CDR3 is TGTGCCAGCAGCTTATTCCCGACATGGACTAGCGGATACGAGCAGTACTTC. As protein: CASSLFPTWTSGYEQYF.

This clonotype was found a few times. The V and J genes are TRBV6-1 and TRBJ2-5, with 11 bases identical to TRBD1. Trimming cost V 6 bases and J 5 bases; bases outside gene matches: 11. This CDR3 comprises 16 residues. The germline gives CDR1 MNHNS, CDR2 SASEGT. In DNA form, the CDR3 reads TGTGCCAGCAGCAATGGAGGACAGGGGGCGCGGGAGACCCAGTACTTC. Encoded protein: CASSNGGQGARETQYF.

V is TRBV5-1 and J is TRBJ2-7; D possibly uses TRBD1 or TRBD2 (5 bases each). The V gene lost 6 bases and the J gene lost 3 bases, with 10 bases spanning the gap. Looked up from germline, CDR1 is SGHRS and CDR2 is YFSETQ. CDR3 length: 12 residues. The CDR3 here is CASMGPHYEQYF. The CDR3, as DNA: TGCGCCAGCATGGGACCTCACTACGAGCAGTACTTC.

This clonotype has a handful of counts. This chain links TRBV20-1 with TRBJ2-6, with 7 nucleotides matching TRBD2. Germline V CDR1 and CDR2: DFQATT, SNEGSKA (reference sequence). The length of the CDR3 is 19 residues. V lost 0 bases, J lost 0 bases, and 11 bases stayed unmatched. CDR3 amino acids: CSARESGVSGYSGANVLTF. The DNA of the CDR3 is TGCAGTGCTAGAGAGTCTGGGGTTAGCGGGTACTCTGGGGCCAACGTCCTGACTTTC.

V usage is TRBV5-5 and J usage is TRBJ1-5; D is undetermined. Deletions cut 2 bases from V and 1 base from J, with 10 bases between. Per the germline V gene, CDR1 is SGHKS and CDR2 is YYEKEE (reference sequence). CDR3 length: 15 residues. CDR3 bases: TGTGCCAGCAGCTTTCGGGGATCGAGCAATCAGCCCCAGCATTTT. This sequence encodes CASSFRGSSNQPQHF. Drawing the rest from reference TRBV5-5 and TRBJ1-5, the complete variable domain is DAGVTQSPTHLIKTRGQQVTLRCSPISGHKSVSWYQQVLGQGPQFIFQYYEKEERGRGNFPDRFSARQFPNYSSELNVNALLLGDSALYLCASSFRGSSNQPQHFGDGTRLSIL.

V is TRBV4-1 and J is TRBJ2-4; no reliable D call. The length of the CDR3 is 18 residues. The V gene's germline CDR1 is MGHRA and CDR2 YSYEKL. The V gene lost 4 bases and the J gene lost 2 bases, with 21 bases spanning the gap. For the CDR3, the DNA is TGCGCCAGCAGCCCTAAAACCCCCGCGTTCGGGCCCAAAAACATTCAGTACTTC. It encodes CASSPKTPAFGPKNIQYF.